This T cell receptor beta chain was sequenced in a study of T-cell memory formation after mild COVID-19. General study results and limits: Nothing showed for sure that second-wave clones peaking on day 37 were SARS-CoV-2 specific. Of the contracting clones, CD4+ ones lay mainly in CM and EM, and CD8+ ones in EMRA. A subset of responding clones appeared in pre-infection memory, suggesting cross-reactive memory joined.

To note about this clonotype: Its antigen is undetermined.

V was shortened by 1 base and J by 5 bases, with 12 bases between the two germline ends. The CDR3 runs 14 residues. The germline V gene encodes CDR1 GTSNPN and CDR2 SVGIG (reference sequence). Constant-segment primers served in 5'RACE that generated TCR alpha and TCR beta cDNA libraries bearing sample barcodes and UMIs. TCRdb passed the 5' RACE reads through MiXCR, listing each CDR3 protein once. The table lists about 560,000 distinct CDR3 sequences, roughly 17% of them singletons, with roughly 8.2% in the top ten. Specimen: PBMCs or a T cell subset sorted from them (not recorded which). This TCR derives from an adult woman who had mild COVID-19 (a few samples of this study predate the infection). Cell type and time point are not known. The chain has TRBV30 and TRBJ1-5; tentatively, D is TRBD1 (6 bases). CDR3 nucleotides: TGTGCCTGGAGTGCGGGGGGGGCGTATCAGCCCCAGCATTTT. As protein: CAWSAGGAYQPQHF.